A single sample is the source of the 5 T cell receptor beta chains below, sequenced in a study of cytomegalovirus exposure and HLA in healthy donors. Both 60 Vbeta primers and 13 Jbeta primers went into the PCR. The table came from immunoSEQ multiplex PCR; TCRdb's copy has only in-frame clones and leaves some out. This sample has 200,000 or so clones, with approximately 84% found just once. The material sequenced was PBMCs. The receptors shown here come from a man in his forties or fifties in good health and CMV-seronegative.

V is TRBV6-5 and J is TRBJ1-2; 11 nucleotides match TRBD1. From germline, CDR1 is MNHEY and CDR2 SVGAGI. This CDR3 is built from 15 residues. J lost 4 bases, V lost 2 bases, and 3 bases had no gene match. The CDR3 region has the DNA TGTGCCAGCAGTTACAGCGGGACAGGGGGCTATGGCTACACCTTC. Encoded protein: CASSYSGTGGYGYTF.

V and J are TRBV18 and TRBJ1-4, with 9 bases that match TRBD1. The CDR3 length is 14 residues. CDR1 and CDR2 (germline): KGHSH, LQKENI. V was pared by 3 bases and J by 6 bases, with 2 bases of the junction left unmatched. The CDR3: CASSPRTGDEKLFF. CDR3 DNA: TGTGCCAGCTCACCCCGGACAGGGGATGAAAAACTGTTTTTT.

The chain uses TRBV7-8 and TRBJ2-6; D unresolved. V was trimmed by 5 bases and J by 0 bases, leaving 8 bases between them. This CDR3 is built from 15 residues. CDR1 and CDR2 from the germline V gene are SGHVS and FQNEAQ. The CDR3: CASSLPFSGANVLTF. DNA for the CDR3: TGTGCCAGCAGCCTTCCGTTCTCTGGGGCCAACGTCCTGACTTTC.

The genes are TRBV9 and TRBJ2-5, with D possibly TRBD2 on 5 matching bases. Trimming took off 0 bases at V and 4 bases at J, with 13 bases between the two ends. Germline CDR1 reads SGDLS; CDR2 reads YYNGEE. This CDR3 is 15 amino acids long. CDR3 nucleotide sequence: TGTGCCAGCAGCGTAGAGGGCAGAGGAGGAGAGACCCAGTACTTC. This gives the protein CASSVEGRGGETQYF.

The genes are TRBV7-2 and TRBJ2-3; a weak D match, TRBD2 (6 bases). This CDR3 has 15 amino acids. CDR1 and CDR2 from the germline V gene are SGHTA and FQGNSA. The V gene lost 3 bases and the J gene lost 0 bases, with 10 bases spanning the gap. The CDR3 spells CASSFGGASTDTQYF. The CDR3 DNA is TGTGCCAGCAGCTTCGGCGGGGCTAGCACAGATACGCAGTATTTT.